Below, one TCR beta chain is given with its context. Antigen specificity is unknown. An end of the junction does not agree with germline; a read error may underlie this. For CDR3 and TCR beta VDJ profiling, genomic DNA was the template used. TCRdb fed the reads into MiXCR, producing one record per CDR3 protein. This sample has over 150,000 distinct CDR3 sequences, with roughly 56% found just once. The CDR3 is 15 residues long. In germline, CDR1 is SEHNR, CDR2 FQNEAQ (reference sequence). These data are taken from a study of CD8+CD57+ T cells in acquired aplastic anemia. About the research overall: Among healthy donors, CD4+ cells averaged about 9.9 million reads. Study results and limitations: It was found that roughly 31 CD8+ CDR3 sequences were shared between patients and controls.

The sequenced sample consisted of sorted CD4+, CD8+, or CD8+CD57+ T cells (not recorded which) from PBMCs. V gene TRBV7-9 combines with J gene TRBJ2-5; TRBD2 matches 11 bases. The sequence was collected from a human donor in good health, serving as a control. The CDR3 DNA reads TGTGCCAGCAGTTTAGCGGGGGGGAGGGTGGAGACCCAGTACTTC. Its translation: CASSLAGGRVETQYF.